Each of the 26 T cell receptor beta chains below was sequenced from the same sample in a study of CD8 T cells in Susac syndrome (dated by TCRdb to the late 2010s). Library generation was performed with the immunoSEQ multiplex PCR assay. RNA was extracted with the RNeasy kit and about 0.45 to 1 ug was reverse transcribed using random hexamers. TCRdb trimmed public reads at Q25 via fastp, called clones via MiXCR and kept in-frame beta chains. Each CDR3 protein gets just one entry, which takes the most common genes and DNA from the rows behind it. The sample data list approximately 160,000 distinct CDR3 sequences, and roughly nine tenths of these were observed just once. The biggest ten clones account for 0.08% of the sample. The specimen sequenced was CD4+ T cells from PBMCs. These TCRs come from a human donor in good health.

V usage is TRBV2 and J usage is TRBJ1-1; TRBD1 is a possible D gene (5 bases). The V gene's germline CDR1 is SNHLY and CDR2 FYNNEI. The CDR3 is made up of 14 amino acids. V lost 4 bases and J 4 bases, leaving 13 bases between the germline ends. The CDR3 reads CASSVAGSGTEAFF. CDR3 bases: TGTGCCAGCAGTGTGGCAGGGAGTGGCACTGAAGCTTTCTTT.

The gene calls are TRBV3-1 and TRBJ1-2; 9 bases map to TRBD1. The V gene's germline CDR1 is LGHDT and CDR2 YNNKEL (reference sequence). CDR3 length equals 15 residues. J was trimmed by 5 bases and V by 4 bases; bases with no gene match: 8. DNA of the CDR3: TGTGCCAGCAGCCCTCGGACAGGGGCAGATTATGGCTACACCTTC. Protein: CASSPRTGADYGYTF.

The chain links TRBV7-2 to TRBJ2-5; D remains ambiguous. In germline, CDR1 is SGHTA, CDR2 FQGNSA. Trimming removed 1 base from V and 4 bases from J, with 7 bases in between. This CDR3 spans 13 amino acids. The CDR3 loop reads CASSLGVTETQYF. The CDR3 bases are TGTGCCAGCAGCTTAGGGGTTACAGAGACCCAGTACTTC.

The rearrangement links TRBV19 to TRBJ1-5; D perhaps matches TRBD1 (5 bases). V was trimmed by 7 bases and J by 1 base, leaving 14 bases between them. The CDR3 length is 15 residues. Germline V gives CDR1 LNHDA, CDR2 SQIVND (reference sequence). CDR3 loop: CASTRNGQSNQPQHF. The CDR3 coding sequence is TGTGCCAGTACACGCAACGGACAAAGCAATCAGCCCCAGCATTTT.

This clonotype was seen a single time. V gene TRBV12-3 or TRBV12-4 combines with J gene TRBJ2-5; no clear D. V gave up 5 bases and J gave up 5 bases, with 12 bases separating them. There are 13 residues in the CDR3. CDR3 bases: TGTGCCAGCAGTAGTCAGGCTGCGGAGACCCAGTACTTC. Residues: CASSSQAAETQYF.

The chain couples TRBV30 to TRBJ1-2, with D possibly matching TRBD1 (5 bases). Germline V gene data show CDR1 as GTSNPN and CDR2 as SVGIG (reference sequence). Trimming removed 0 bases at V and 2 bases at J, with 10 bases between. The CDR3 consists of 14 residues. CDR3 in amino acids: CAWSVNRRNYGYTF. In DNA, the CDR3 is TGTGCCTGGAGTGTAAACAGGAGGAACTATGGCTACACCTTC.

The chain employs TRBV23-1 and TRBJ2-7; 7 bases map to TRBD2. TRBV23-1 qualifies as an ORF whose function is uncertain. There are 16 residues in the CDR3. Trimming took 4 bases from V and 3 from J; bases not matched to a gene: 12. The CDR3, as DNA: TGCGCCAGCAGTCCAGGGAGGGATAGAGGGTTCTACGAGCAGTACTTC. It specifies CASSPGRDRGFYEQYF.

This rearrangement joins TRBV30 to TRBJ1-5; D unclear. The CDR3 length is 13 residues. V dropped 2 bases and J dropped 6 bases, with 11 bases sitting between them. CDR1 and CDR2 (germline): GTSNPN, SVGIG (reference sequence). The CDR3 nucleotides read TGTGCCTGGAGTCGGCTACCGAGTCAGCCCCAGCATTTT. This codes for CAWSRLPSQPQHF.

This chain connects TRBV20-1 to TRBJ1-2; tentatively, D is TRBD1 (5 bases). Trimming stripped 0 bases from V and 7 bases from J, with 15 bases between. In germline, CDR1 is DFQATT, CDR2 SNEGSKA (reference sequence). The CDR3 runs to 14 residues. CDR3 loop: CSARDRAGWRGYTF. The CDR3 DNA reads TGCAGTGCTAGAGATCGGGCAGGGTGGCGTGGCTACACCTTC.

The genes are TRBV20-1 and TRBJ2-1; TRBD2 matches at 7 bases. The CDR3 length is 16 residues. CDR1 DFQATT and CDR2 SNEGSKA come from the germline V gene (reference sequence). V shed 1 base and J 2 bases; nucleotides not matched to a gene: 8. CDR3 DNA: TGCAGTGCTAGAGTAGGGGCGGGAGCTACCTACAATGAGCAGTTCTTC. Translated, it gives CSARVGAGATYNEQFF.

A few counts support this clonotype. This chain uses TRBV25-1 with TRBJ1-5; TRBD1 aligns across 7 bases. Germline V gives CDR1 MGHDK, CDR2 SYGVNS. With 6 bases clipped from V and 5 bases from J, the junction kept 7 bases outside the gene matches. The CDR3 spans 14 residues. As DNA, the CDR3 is TGTGCCAGCAGGGGAGACAGGGAGGATCAGCCCCAGCATTTT. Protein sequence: CASRGDREDQPQHF.

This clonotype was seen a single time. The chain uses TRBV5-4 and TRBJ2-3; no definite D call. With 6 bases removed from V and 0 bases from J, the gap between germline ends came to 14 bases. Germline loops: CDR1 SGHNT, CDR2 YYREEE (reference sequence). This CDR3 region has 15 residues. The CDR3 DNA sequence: TGTGCCAGCACCGTCTCCGGGCCAAGCACAGATACGCAGTATTTT. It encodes CASTVSGPSTDTQYF.

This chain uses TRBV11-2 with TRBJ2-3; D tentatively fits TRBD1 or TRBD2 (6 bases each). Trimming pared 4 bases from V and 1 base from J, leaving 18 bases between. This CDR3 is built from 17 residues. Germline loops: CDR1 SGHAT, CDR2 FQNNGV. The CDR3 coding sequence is TGTGCCAGCAGCTCCAGCCTTGGGGGGCGCGGCACAGATACGCAGTATTTT. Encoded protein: CASSSSLGGRGTDTQYF.

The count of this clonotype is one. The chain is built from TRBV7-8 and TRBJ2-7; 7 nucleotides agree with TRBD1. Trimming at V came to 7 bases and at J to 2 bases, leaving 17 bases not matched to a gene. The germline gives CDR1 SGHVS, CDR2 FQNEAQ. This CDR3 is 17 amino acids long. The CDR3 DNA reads TGTGCCAGCACGCACATCCCGATGGACAGGTATACCTACGAGCAGTACTTC. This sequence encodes CASTHIPMDRYTYEQYF.

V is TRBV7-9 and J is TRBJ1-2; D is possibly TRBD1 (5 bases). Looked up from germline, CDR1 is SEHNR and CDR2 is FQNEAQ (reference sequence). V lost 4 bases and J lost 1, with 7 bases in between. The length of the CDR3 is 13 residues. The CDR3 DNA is TGTGCCAGCAGCTCCGACAGTAACTATGGCTACACCTTC. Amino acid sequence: CASSSDSNYGYTF.

CDR3 residues: CASRGQTLNTEAFF. The CDR3 bases are TGTGCCAGCAGGGGACAGACCTTGAACACTGAAGCTTTCTTT. The chain links TRBV7-2 to TRBJ1-1; TRBD1 matches at 7 bases. Per germline, CDR1 SGHTA and CDR2 FQGNSA. J lost 0 bases, V lost 6 bases, and 4 bases had no gene match. The CDR3 runs to 14 residues.

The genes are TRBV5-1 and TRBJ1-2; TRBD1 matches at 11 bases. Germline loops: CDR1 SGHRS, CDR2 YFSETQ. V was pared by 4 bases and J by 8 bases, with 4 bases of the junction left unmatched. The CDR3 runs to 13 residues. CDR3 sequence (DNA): TGCGCCAGCAGCCCGGGACAGGGGGGAGGCTACACCTTC. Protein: CASSPGQGGGYTF.

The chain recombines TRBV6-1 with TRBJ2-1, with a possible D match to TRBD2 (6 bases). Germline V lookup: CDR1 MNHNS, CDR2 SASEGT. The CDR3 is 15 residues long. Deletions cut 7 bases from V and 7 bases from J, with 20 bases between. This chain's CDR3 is CASTFWGESNNEQFF. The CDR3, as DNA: TGTGCCAGCACCTTTTGGGGGGAAAGTAATAATGAGCAGTTCTTC.

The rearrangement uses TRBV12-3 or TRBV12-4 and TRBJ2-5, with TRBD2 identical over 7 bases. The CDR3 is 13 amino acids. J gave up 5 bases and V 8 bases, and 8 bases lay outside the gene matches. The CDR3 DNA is TGTGCCAGCTCCACTAGCGCGGGTGAGACCCAGTACTTC. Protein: CASSTSAGETQYF.

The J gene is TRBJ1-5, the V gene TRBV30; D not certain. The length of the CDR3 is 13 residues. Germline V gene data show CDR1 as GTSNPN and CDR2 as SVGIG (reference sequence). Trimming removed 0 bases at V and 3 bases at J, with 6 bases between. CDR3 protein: CAWSVYPNQPQHF. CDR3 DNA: TGTGCCTGGAGTGTATACCCCAATCAGCCCCAGCATTTT.

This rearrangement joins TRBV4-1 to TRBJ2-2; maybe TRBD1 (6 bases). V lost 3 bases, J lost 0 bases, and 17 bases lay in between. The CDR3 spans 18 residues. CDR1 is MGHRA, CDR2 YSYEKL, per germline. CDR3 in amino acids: CASSQRIDRRSNTGELFF. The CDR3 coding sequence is TGCGCCAGCAGCCAGAGGATCGACAGGAGATCGAACACCGGGGAGCTGTTTTTT.

The CDR3 region is CATSGPEADYTGELFF. CDR3 sequence (DNA): TGTGCCACCAGTGGGCCAGAAGCGGATTACACCGGGGAGCTGTTTTTT. The chain uses TRBV24-1 and TRBJ2-2, with a weak D call TRBD2 (5 bases). Per the germline V gene, CDR1 is KGHDR and CDR2 is SFDVKD. The CDR3 is 16 amino acids. Trimming left V 5 bases short and J 3 bases short, with 15 bases between.

The CDR3 coding sequence is TGCGCCAGCAGCCAATCTCAGCAGACGGGAGATGAAAAACTGTTTTTT. Its protein is CASSQSQQTGDEKLFF. The V gene is TRBV4-1, the J gene TRBJ1-4; no clear D. The CDR3 extends over 16 amino acids. Germline CDR1 and CDR2: MGHRA and YSYEKL. The V and J ends lost 2 bases and 6 bases respectively, with 16 bases between them.

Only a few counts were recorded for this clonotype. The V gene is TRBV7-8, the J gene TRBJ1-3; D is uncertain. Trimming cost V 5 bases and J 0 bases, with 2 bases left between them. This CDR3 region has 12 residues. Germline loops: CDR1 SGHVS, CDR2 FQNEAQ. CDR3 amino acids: CASSLSGNTIYF. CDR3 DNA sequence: TGTGCCAGCAGCCTCTCTGGAAACACCATATATTTT.

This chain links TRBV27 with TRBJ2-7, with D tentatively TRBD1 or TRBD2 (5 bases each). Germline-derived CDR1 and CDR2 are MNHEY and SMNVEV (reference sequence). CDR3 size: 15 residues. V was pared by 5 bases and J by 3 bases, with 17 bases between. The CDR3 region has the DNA TGTGCCAGCAGTCAGACCGGGACGCAAGACTACGAGCAGTACTTC. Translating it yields CASSQTGTQDYEQYF.

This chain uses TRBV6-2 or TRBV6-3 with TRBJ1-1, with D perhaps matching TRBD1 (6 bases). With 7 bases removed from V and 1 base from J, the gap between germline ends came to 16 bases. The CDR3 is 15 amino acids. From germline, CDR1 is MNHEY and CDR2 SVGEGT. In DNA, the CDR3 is TGTGCCAGCATCCCACAGGGTTGGAGGAACACTGAAGCTTTCTTT. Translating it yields CASIPQGWRNTEAFF.